This entry lists 9 T cell receptor beta chains sequenced from one sample in a study of T cells in Graves' hyperthyroidism and ophthalmopathy. Using RNA transcripts as the source, TCR beta CDR3 regions were amplified. First-round RT-PCR of the TCR CDR3 relied on the HTBI primer set. MiXCR, applied by TCRdb to the multiplex PCR reads, yields one record per CDR3 protein. The sample includes about 840,000 distinct CDR3 sequences, approximately 40% of them seen just once. What was sequenced was blood. These receptors all come from a man between 18 and 35 years old with Graves' hyperthyroidism.

The genes are TRBV10-3 and TRBJ1-2; TRBD1 aligns across 7 bases. The CDR3 runs 13 residues. Trimming at V came to 6 bases and at J to 4 bases, leaving 5 bases not matched to a gene. Germline loops: CDR1 ENHRY, CDR2 SYGVKD. CDR3 residues: CAIRGGTAYGYTF. The CDR3 nucleotides read TGTGCCATCAGGGGCGGGACAGCCTATGGCTACACCTTC.

This clonotype occurred many times. This chain links TRBV7-9 with TRBJ2-5; no reliable D call. The CDR3 totals 13 residues. From germline, CDR1 is SEHNR and CDR2 FQNEAQ (reference sequence). Trimming pared 3 bases from V and 5 bases from J, leaving 10 bases between. CDR3 bases: TGTGCCAGCAGCTTGGCCGGTATTGAGACCCAGTACTTC. Translation: CASSLAGIETQYF.

There are a few counts of this clonotype. The J gene is TRBJ1-1, the V gene TRBV20-1, with unresolved D. Germline CDR1 and CDR2: DFQATT and SNEGSKA (reference sequence). The germline V and J ends were trimmed by 6 bases and 1 base, with 9 bases remaining between them. The CDR3 is made up of 12 amino acids. CDR3 region: CSAQRGNTEAFF. CDR3 nucleotides: TGCAGTGCCCAAAGAGGGAACACTGAAGCTTTCTTT.

This clonotype was observed a single time. The V and J genes are TRBV4-1 and TRBJ1-3; D not resolved. V gave up 0 bases and J gave up 5 bases, with 5 bases separating them. Germline V gene data show CDR1 as MGHRA and CDR2 as YSYEKL. CDR3 length equals 13 residues. CDR3 protein: CASSQETRNTIYF. The CDR3 region has the DNA TGCGCCAGCAGCCAAGAAACAAGAAACACCATATATTTT.

Details on this clonotype: This may be a read error, as it is one base from a much larger clone. This chain connects TRBV29-1 to TRBJ1-3; unclear D gene. The CDR3 sequence is 14 residues long. Germline V CDR1 and CDR2: SQVTM, ANQGSEA. CDR3 DNA: TGCAGCGTTGGTCCAGGAGGACCTGGAGACACCATATATTTT. This sequence encodes CSVGPGGPGDTIYF.

This clonotype was counted ten times or more. The chain couples TRBV6-5 to TRBJ1-1; no clear D gene. The CDR3 is 14 amino acids. CDR1 and CDR2 (germline): MNHEY, SVGAGI. V gave up 0 bases and J gave up 7 bases, with 12 bases separating them. The CDR3 DNA sequence: TGTGCCAGCAGTTACTCAGAAGGGATAGGTGAAGCTTTCTTT. Encoded protein: CASSYSEGIGEAFF.

This clonotype was recorded many times. The gene calls are TRBV6-5 and TRBJ1-5; D remains unclear. Germline CDR1 is MNHEY and CDR2 is SVGAGI. The CDR3 length is 13 residues. Deletions cut 6 bases from V and 6 bases from J, with 12 bases between. CDR3 DNA sequence: TGTGCCAGCAGCCCCCCCGGCCCTCAGCCCCAGCATTTT. Its translation is CASSPPGPQPQHF.

This clonotype was detected a few times. The chain recombines TRBV11-2 with TRBJ2-7, with TRBD2 identical over 13 bases. The CDR3 runs to 14 residues. From germline, CDR1 is SGHAT and CDR2 FQNNGV. V lost 8 bases to trimming and J lost 2 bases; unmatched junction nucleotides: 3. DNA for the CDR3: TGTGCCAGCGAAGGGACTAGCGGGACCTACGAGCAGTACTTC. Translated: CASEGTSGTYEQYF.

Regarding this clonotype: A read error may account for a junction end that differs from germline. This chain joins TRBV5-1 and TRBJ1-2, with 7 bases matching TRBD1. Germline assignment: CDR1 SGHRS and CDR2 YFSETQ. CDR3 size: 13 residues. This chain's CDR3 is CASRADRAHGYAF. In DNA form, the CDR3 reads TGTGCCAGCAGAGCCGACAGGGCCCATGGCTACGCCTTC.